This is a list of T cell receptor beta chains from one sample in a study of CD8 T cells in Susac syndrome. TCRdb used MiXCR to reprocess the immunoSEQ multiplex PCR reads, holding one entry per CDR3 protein. Among 100,000 to 150,000 distinct CDR3 sequences listed, around 94% were seen once. Sequencing was done on a sample of CD8+ T cells from PBMCs. The receptors stem from a human donor with Susac syndrome. The CDR3 runs from the conserved cysteine through the conserved F or W. The order of the fields is CDR3 DNA, CDR3 protein, clone size, V gene, J gene, D gene. A D gene is named only where the DNA matches it firmly. Size is stated for part of the rows, as once, few or many counts, or as a class when the clone is expanded.

cdr3_nt: TGTGCCAGCAGTTCCCGGGACAGGGCCTCCTACGAGCAGTACTTC; cdr3_aa: CASSSRDRASYEQYF; clone_size: -; v_call: TRBV12-3/TRBV12-4; j_call: TRBJ2-7; d_call: TRBD1
cdr3_nt: TGCAGTGCACTTGTAGACAGTGAAGCTAACTATGGCTACACCTTC; cdr3_aa: CSALVDSEANYGYTF; clone_size: -; v_call: TRBV20-1; j_call: TRBJ1-2; d_call: -
cdr3_nt: TGTGCCAGCAGCTATGGGACCGGCCCCGTGGGTGAGCAGTTCTTC; cdr3_aa: CASSYGTGPVGEQFF; clone_size: -; v_call: TRBV7-9; j_call: TRBJ2-1; d_call: -
cdr3_nt: TGTGCCAGCAGTTTGGGGGACAGTGTTTACTACGAGCAGTACTTC; cdr3_aa: CASSLGDSVYYEQYF; clone_size: -; v_call: TRBV12-3/TRBV12-4; j_call: TRBJ2-7; d_call: TRBD1
cdr3_nt: TGCAGCGTTGACGGGGTGGACACTGAAGCTTTCTTT; cdr3_aa: CSVDGVDTEAFF; clone_size: -; v_call: TRBV29-1; j_call: TRBJ1-1; d_call: -
cdr3_nt: TGTGCCAGCAGCCCATGGGAGGCTAGCGGCTCCTACAATGAGCAGTTCTTC; cdr3_aa: CASSPWEASGSYNEQFF; clone_size: -; v_call: TRBV7-9; j_call: TRBJ2-1; d_call: TRBD2
cdr3_nt: TGTGCCTGGCAGGGACAGCCGAACACTGAAGCTTTCTTT; cdr3_aa: CAWQGQPNTEAFF; clone_size: -; v_call: TRBV30; j_call: TRBJ1-1; d_call: TRBD1
cdr3_nt: TGCAGTGCTAGAGACGGCAGGGACACCGGGGAGCTGTTTTTT; cdr3_aa: CSARDGRDTGELFF; clone_size: once; v_call: TRBV20-1; j_call: TRBJ2-2; d_call: -
cdr3_nt: TGTGCCAGCAGCTTTGAGCGGGACTACGAGCAGTACTTC; cdr3_aa: CASSFERDYEQYF; clone_size: -; v_call: TRBV7-8; j_call: TRBJ2-7; d_call: TRBD2
cdr3_nt: TGTGCCAGCAGCTTAGGACAGGGGGCGAGTACTGAAGCTTTCTTT; cdr3_aa: CASSLGQGASTEAFF; clone_size: -; v_call: TRBV7-9; j_call: TRBJ1-1; d_call: TRBD1
cdr3_nt: TGTGCCAGCAGTCTCGGCGTGTTCTCTGGGGCCAACGTCCTGACTTTC; cdr3_aa: CASSLGVFSGANVLTF; clone_size: -; v_call: TRBV12-3/TRBV12-4; j_call: TRBJ2-6; d_call: -
cdr3_nt: TGTGCCAGCAGCCTCCGGACTAGCGGGAGAGAGGGAGAGACCCAGTACTTC; cdr3_aa: CASSLRTSGREGETQYF; clone_size: once; v_call: TRBV13; j_call: TRBJ2-5; d_call: TRBD2
cdr3_nt: TGCGCCAGCAGCCAAGCTGAGAGACTAACGCAGTTCTTC; cdr3_aa: CASSQAERLTQFF; clone_size: -; v_call: TRBV4-3; j_call: TRBJ2-1; d_call: -
cdr3_nt: TGTGCCATCAGTGAGTCTTCGGCAATTAACAGGACTAGCGGTACCTACGAGCAGTACTTC; cdr3_aa: CAISESSAINRTSGTYEQYF; clone_size: -; v_call: TRBV10-3; j_call: TRBJ2-7; d_call: TRBD2
cdr3_nt: TGTGCCAGCAGCCAAGACACTAACCCAAGTGACGCTGAAGCTTTCTTT; cdr3_aa: CASSQDTNPSDAEAFF; clone_size: -; v_call: TRBV3-1; j_call: TRBJ1-1; d_call: -
cdr3_nt: TGTGCCAGCAGTTCCGGGGGGGCTAGCTCGGTGCAGTTCTTC; cdr3_aa: CASSSGGASSVQFF; clone_size: once; v_call: TRBV9; j_call: TRBJ2-1; d_call: TRBD2
cdr3_nt: TGTGCCAGCACCCTCTTTAGCGGAGATACGCAGTATTTT; cdr3_aa: CASTLFSGDTQYF; clone_size: -; v_call: TRBV27; j_call: TRBJ2-3; d_call: -
cdr3_nt: TGTGCCAGCAGCGATACTAGCGGACATAGTACGAACACCGGGGAGCTGTTTTTT; cdr3_aa: CASSDTSGHSTNTGELFF; clone_size: -; v_call: TRBV9; j_call: TRBJ2-2; d_call: TRBD2
cdr3_nt: TGTGCTAGCAGCTTAGGACCTAACTACGAGCAGTACTTC; cdr3_aa: CASSLGPNYEQYF; clone_size: -; v_call: TRBV7-7; j_call: TRBJ2-7; d_call: -
cdr3_nt: TGTGCCAGCAGCCCCCCGGACCGCTCCTACGAGCAGTACTTC; cdr3_aa: CASSPPDRSYEQYF; clone_size: -; v_call: TRBV11-3; j_call: TRBJ2-7; d_call: -
cdr3_nt: TGTGCCAGCAGCGTGGGACTAGCCACGGGTGAGCAGTTCTTC; cdr3_aa: CASSVGLATGEQFF; clone_size: -; v_call: TRBV9; j_call: TRBJ2-1; d_call: TRBD2
cdr3_nt: TGTGCCTGGAGTGACGGACAGGGGAGGGATGAGCAGTTCTTC; cdr3_aa: CAWSDGQGRDEQFF; clone_size: -; v_call: TRBV30; j_call: TRBJ2-1; d_call: TRBD1
cdr3_nt: TGCAGCGTTGACGGGACGGGGAACTATGGCTACACCTTC; cdr3_aa: CSVDGTGNYGYTF; clone_size: -; v_call: TRBV29-1; j_call: TRBJ1-2; d_call: -
cdr3_nt: TGCGCCAGCAGCCAGGCACAGGGGCAAGAGCAGTACTTC; cdr3_aa: CASSQAQGQEQYF; clone_size: once; v_call: TRBV4-1; j_call: TRBJ2-7; d_call: TRBD1
cdr3_nt: TGCGCCAGCAGCCAAGAGGACAGAGCGGGCCACGAGCAGTACTTC; cdr3_aa: CASSQEDRAGHEQYF; clone_size: -; v_call: TRBV4-3; j_call: TRBJ2-7; d_call: -
cdr3_nt: TGTGCCAGCAGCCAGGGGGCGGTGACCAAAAACATTCAGTACTTC; cdr3_aa: CASSQGAVTKNIQYF; clone_size: -; v_call: TRBV2; j_call: TRBJ2-4; d_call: TRBD1
cdr3_nt: TGTGCCTGGAGTTTAGGACAGGGAGGGGAGACCCAGTACTTC; cdr3_aa: CAWSLGQGGETQYF; clone_size: once; v_call: TRBV30; j_call: TRBJ2-5; d_call: -
cdr3_nt: TGTGCCAGCAGTGGATCAGGGGGCGGCACTGAAGCTTTCTTT; cdr3_aa: CASSGSGGGTEAFF; clone_size: -; v_call: TRBV6-6; j_call: TRBJ1-1; d_call: TRBD1
cdr3_nt: TGTGCCAGCAGTAGGGCAGGGGCAGACACTGAAGCTTTCTTT; cdr3_aa: CASSRAGADTEAFF; clone_size: -; v_call: TRBV6-1; j_call: TRBJ1-1; d_call: -
cdr3_nt: TGTGCCAGCAGTCATTCTACAGGGGCTGGGGCCAACGTCCTGACTTTC; cdr3_aa: CASSHSTGAGANVLTF; clone_size: once; v_call: TRBV5-4; j_call: TRBJ2-6; d_call: TRBD1
cdr3_nt: TGTGCCAGCAGCCAGGAGGGGGCCACGGATGAGCAGTTCTTC; cdr3_aa: CASSQEGATDEQFF; clone_size: -; v_call: TRBV9; j_call: TRBJ2-1; d_call: -
cdr3_nt: TGTGCCAGCTCTCAAAGTGGTTCGGCTCAGCCCCAGCATTTT; cdr3_aa: CASSQSGSAQPQHF; clone_size: -; v_call: TRBV12-3/TRBV12-4; j_call: TRBJ1-5; d_call: -
cdr3_nt: TGTGCCAGCAGTTTGGTCATGGGGCCACACATCTACGAGCAGTACTTC; cdr3_aa: CASSLVMGPHIYEQYF; clone_size: -; v_call: TRBV12-3/TRBV12-4; j_call: TRBJ2-7; d_call: -
cdr3_nt: TGTGCCAGCAGTTCCGGGGACAGGGCGGCCTATGGCTACACCTTC; cdr3_aa: CASSSGDRAAYGYTF; clone_size: -; v_call: TRBV6-2/TRBV6-3; j_call: TRBJ1-2; d_call: TRBD1
cdr3_nt: TGTGCCAGCAGCATTAGCGGGAGATGGGAGACCCAGTACTTC; cdr3_aa: CASSISGRWETQYF; clone_size: -; v_call: TRBV7-9; j_call: TRBJ2-5; d_call: TRBD2
cdr3_nt: TGTGCCAGCAGCCCACCGGGACAGGGGACAGAGACCCAGTACTTC; cdr3_aa: CASSPPGQGTETQYF; clone_size: -; v_call: TRBV11-3; j_call: TRBJ2-5; d_call: TRBD1
cdr3_nt: TGTGCCAGCAGCTTAGCCCACCTGGGGAACGAGCAGTACTTC; cdr3_aa: CASSLAHLGNEQYF; clone_size: -; v_call: TRBV7-9; j_call: TRBJ2-7; d_call: -
cdr3_nt: TGTGCCAGCAGTTTGGGGCCGAGTTACGAGCAGTACTTC; cdr3_aa: CASSLGPSYEQYF; clone_size: -; v_call: TRBV27; j_call: TRBJ2-7; d_call: -
cdr3_nt: TGTGCCAGCAGTTTCTCGGGTGACAGCTCCTACGAGCAGTACTTC; cdr3_aa: CASSFSGDSSYEQYF; clone_size: -; v_call: TRBV6-5; j_call: TRBJ2-7; d_call: -
cdr3_nt: TGTGCCAGCAGCTTAAGGGTTTGGACTAGCGGGGAGACCCAGTACTTC; cdr3_aa: CASSLRVWTSGETQYF; clone_size: -; v_call: TRBV7-8; j_call: TRBJ2-5; d_call: TRBD2